Below, 26 T cell receptor beta chains from the same sample are listed, as sequenced in a study of T cell responses to AZD1222 COVID-19 vaccine. Libraries were prepared by immunoSEQ multiplex PCR; TCRdb keeps only in-frame clonotypes and omits some of them. The data show about 140,000 clones, about 91% seen once. The sample was peripheral blood, taken on day 0 of AZD1222 vaccination. The receptors stem from an adult in good health.

Only a few counts were recorded for this clone. CDR3: CASSQAGGDYGYTF. CDR3 nucleotides: TGTGCCAGCAGCCAAGCAGGGGGTGACTATGGCTACACCTTC. J is TRBJ1-2 and V is TRBV4-2, with 7 bases identical to TRBD1. The CDR3 length is 14 residues. Germline V gene data show CDR1 as LGHNA and CDR2 as YNFKEQ. V was clipped by 1 base and J by 3 bases; unmatched bases: 2.

The chain has TRBV9 and TRBJ2-7; maybe TRBD1 (5 bases). Germline CDR1 SGDLS, CDR2 YYNGEE. The CDR3 covers 14 residues. The V end was cut by 1 base, the J end by 1 base, with 9 bases between. CDR3 protein: CASSVQGGSYEQYF. CDR3 DNA: TGTGCCAGCAGCGTACAGGGCGGATCCTACGAGCAGTACTTC.

The V call is TRBV18, the J call TRBJ2-3; D is unclear. Trimming cost V 6 bases and J 0 bases, with 10 bases left between them. Germline loops: CDR1 KGHSH, CDR2 LQKENI. The CDR3 covers 14 residues. The CDR3 nucleotides read TGTGCCAGCTCTTTCGCAACGAGCACAGATACGCAGTATTTT. It translates to CASSFATSTDTQYF.

The chain couples TRBV5-1 to TRBJ2-2, with a tentative D call TRBD2 (6 bases). CDR3 length: 15 residues. The germline V gene encodes CDR1 SGHRS and CDR2 YFSETQ. V was pared by 7 bases and J by 0 bases, with 13 bases between. In DNA, the CDR3 is TGCGCCAGCGGTCCCCCTAGCGCGAACACCGGGGAGCTGTTTTTT. As protein: CASGPPSANTGELFF.

This chain connects TRBV19 to TRBJ2-4, with no clear D. The germline CDR1 and CDR2 sequences are LNHDA and SQIVND (reference sequence). This CDR3 region has 13 residues. V lost 5 bases and J lost 0, with 5 bases in between. CDR3 DNA sequence: TGTGCCAGTAGTGGGCTAGCCAAAAACATTCAGTACTTC. It codes for CASSGLAKNIQYF.

CDR3 residues: CASINAYTIYF. CDR3 bases: TGTGCCAGCATTAACGCCTACACCATATATTTT. V gene TRBV28 combines with J gene TRBJ1-3; D is unresolved. The V gene's germline CDR1 is MDHEN and CDR2 SYDVKM. The CDR3 spans 11 residues. V shed 7 bases and J shed 8 bases, with 9 bases lying between them.

V and J are TRBV19 and TRBJ1-6; TRBD1 agrees at 10 bases. The CDR3 spans 13 residues. The germline V gene encodes CDR1 LNHDA and CDR2 SQIVND (reference sequence). V lost 6 bases, J lost 10 bases, and 3 bases stayed unmatched. Here the CDR3 reads CASSPGQGSPLHF. As DNA, the CDR3 is TGTGCCAGTAGCCCGGGACAGGGGTCACCCCTCCACTTT.

The V and J genes are TRBV5-4 and TRBJ2-5; D tentatively fits TRBD1 or TRBD2 (5 bases each). V was shortened by 3 bases and J by 5 bases, with 14 bases between the two germline ends. The CDR3 loop spans 14 amino acids. Germline values: CDR1 SGHNT, CDR2 YYREEE (reference sequence). The CDR3 sequence: CASSYGLGDETQYF. The CDR3 coding sequence is TGTGCCAGCAGCTATGGACTGGGGGACGAGACCCAGTACTTC.

The V gene is TRBV11-2, the J gene TRBJ2-1, with 9 bases aligning to TRBD2. Germline-derived CDR1 and CDR2 are SGHAT and FQNNGV. The J segment lost 5 bases and the V segment lost 1 base, leaving 6 bases of the junction unmatched. The CDR3 spans 16 residues. The CDR3: CASSLAAGGPDNEQFF. Here the CDR3 DNA reads TGTGCCAGCAGCTTAGCTGCGGGAGGGCCCGACAATGAGCAGTTCTTC.

This chain links TRBV7-6 with TRBJ2-6, with D uncertain. Trimming removed 5 bases from V and 0 bases from J, with 20 bases in between. CDR3 length: 19 residues. Germline-derived CDR1 and CDR2 are SGHVS and FNYEAQ. For the CDR3, the DNA is TGTGCCAGCAGCCTGAGAGCCCACAGTCAGTTCTCTGGGGCCAACGTCCTGACTTTC. Translated, it gives CASSLRAHSQFSGANVLTF.

V is TRBV30 and J is TRBJ2-1; D is undetermined. Trimming removed 0 bases at V and 10 bases at J, with 7 bases between. Per the germline V gene, CDR1 is GTSNPN and CDR2 is SVGIG (reference sequence). This CDR3 is built from 11 residues. This CDR3 reads CAWSVAREQFF. The CDR3, as DNA: TGTGCCTGGAGTGTAGCCCGGGAGCAGTTCTTC.

V gene TRBV5-1 combines with J gene TRBJ2-5, with no clear D. This CDR3 spans 12 amino acids. Germline V gene sequence: CDR1 SGHRS, CDR2 YFSETQ. Trimming cost V 4 bases and J 4 bases, with 8 bases left between them. The CDR3 loop is CASSIPTETQYF. The CDR3 DNA is TGCGCCAGCAGCATTCCTACAGAGACCCAGTACTTC. Drawing the rest from reference TRBV5-1 and TRBJ2-5, the complete variable domain is KAGVTQTPRYLIKTRGQQVTLSCSPISGHRSVSWYQQTPGQGLQFLFEYFSETQRNKGNFPGRFSGRQFSNSRSEMNVSTLELGDSALYLCASSIPTETQYFGPGTRLLVL.

The rearrangement links TRBV5-5 to TRBJ1-5; D may be TRBD1 (6 bases). CDR3 length: 16 amino acids. The V gene lost 0 bases and the J gene lost 6 bases, with 16 bases spanning the gap. The V gene's germline CDR1 is SGHKS and CDR2 YYEKEE (reference sequence). The CDR3 DNA follows: TGTGCCAGCAGCTTGGAAGATTGGGGGGGCACTCAGCCCCAGCATTTT. It encodes CASSLEDWGGTQPQHF.

V gene TRBV19 combines with J gene TRBJ1-2, with D maybe TRBD1 (5 bases). The length of the CDR3 is 13 residues. V lost 7 bases and J 5 bases, leaving 14 bases between the germline ends. The germline V gene encodes CDR1 LNHDA and CDR2 SQIVND (reference sequence). CDR3 in DNA: TGTGCCAGTAAGGGGTCCGGGCCATATGGCTACACCTTC. Its translation is CASKGSGPYGYTF.

The chain uses TRBV6-4 and TRBJ2-1, with 10 bases matching TRBD2. The CDR3 contains 17 residues. CDR1 is MRHNA, CDR2 SNTAGT, per germline. V lost 2 bases, J lost 7 bases, and 11 bases stayed unmatched. The CDR3 spells CASSDSFASGRENEQFF. DNA for the CDR3: TGTGCCAGCAGTGACAGTTTTGCTAGCGGGAGAGAGAATGAGCAGTTCTTC.

The chain employs TRBV4-1 and TRBJ2-1; D remains ambiguous. The germline V and J ends were trimmed by 3 bases and 0 bases, with 9 bases remaining between them. The CDR3 totals 15 residues. CDR1 MGHRA and CDR2 YSYEKL come from the germline V gene. CDR3 region: CASSQSSSSYNEQFF. The CDR3 region has the DNA TGCGCCAGCAGCCAGAGTTCGAGCTCCTACAATGAGCAGTTCTTC.

V and J are TRBV14 and TRBJ1-2; D is ambiguous. The CDR3 has 13 residues. Germline CDR1 and CDR2: SGHDN and FVKESK. The V end was cut by 8 bases, the J end by 1 base, with 11 bases between. CDR3 in DNA: TGTGCCAGCGGTCTGGGCCGTAACTATGGCTACACCTTC. Encoded protein: CASGLGRNYGYTF.

This clone occurred a few times. This chain connects TRBV25-1 to TRBJ2-6; D unclear. The CDR3 length is 12 residues. V was shortened by 10 bases and J by 0 bases, with 4 bases between the two germline ends. Germline CDR1 and CDR2: MGHDK and SYGVNS. CDR3 in amino acids: CATASGANVLTF. For the CDR3, the DNA is TGTGCCACCGCCTCTGGGGCCAACGTCCTGACTTTC.

The rearrangement joins TRBV29-1 to TRBJ1-4; perhaps TRBD1 as D (5 bases). From germline, CDR1 is SQVTM and CDR2 ANQGSEA. CDR3 length: 12 amino acids. The ends were cut back, 6 bases at V and 6 bases at J, with 11 bases in the middle. This CDR3 reads CSVRDGDEKLFF. The CDR3 bases are TGCAGCGTCCGGGACGGCGATGAAAAACTGTTTTTT.

The chain joins TRBV18 to TRBJ1-3; D gene unclear. The CDR3 covers 15 residues. The germline V and J ends were trimmed by 3 bases and 0 bases, with 9 bases remaining between them. Germline V gene data show CDR1 as KGHSH and CDR2 as LQKENI. The CDR3 DNA is TGTGCCAGCTCACCGGCCACAGCCTCTGGAAACACCATATATTTT. It is translated as CASSPATASGNTIYF.

This chain joins TRBV5-4 and TRBJ1-1; D remains unclear. V shed 0 bases and J shed 6 bases, with 9 bases lying between them. In germline, CDR1 is SGHNT, CDR2 YYREEE (reference sequence). The CDR3 is made up of 13 amino acids. CDR3 nucleotide sequence: TGTGCCAGCAGCTTGGGGGGATCCCCTGAAGCTTTCTTT. This encodes CASSLGGSPEAFF.

The V gene is TRBV30, the J gene TRBJ1-1; 7 bases align to TRBD1. Looked up from germline, CDR1 is GTSNPN and CDR2 is SVGIG (reference sequence). The CDR3 is made up of 13 amino acids. The DNA for the CDR3 is TGTGCTTACCAGGGGGAATGGAACACTGAAGCTTTCTTT. The encoded protein is CAYQGEWNTEAFF.

V is TRBV5-1 and J is TRBJ2-1; D remains unclear. The V end lost 4 bases, the J end lost 4 bases, and 6 bases lay between the germline ends. CDR1 and CDR2 (germline): SGHRS, YFSETQ. The CDR3 length is 12 residues. The CDR3 reads CASSGDYNEQFF. The CDR3, as DNA: TGCGCCAGCAGCGGGGATTACAATGAGCAGTTCTTC.

The chain recombines TRBV10-3 with TRBJ1-1; TRBD1 aligns across 7 bases. After removal of 6 bases from V and 8 bases from J, the junction contained 9 bases not matched to a gene. Germline CDR1 reads ENHRY; CDR2 reads SYGVKD. This CDR3 comprises 13 residues. CDR3 DNA: TGTGCCATCAGACCGACAGGGCTTTACGAAGCTTTCTTT. Translation gives CAIRPTGLYEAFF.

The chain couples TRBV6-2 or TRBV6-3 to TRBJ1-1; 8 positions match TRBD1. This CDR3 is 14 amino acids long. Looked up from germline, CDR1 is MNHEY and CDR2 is SVGEGT. The V gene end was trimmed by 4 bases and the J gene end by 6 bases; junction bases not matched to a gene: 7. The CDR3 bases are TGTGCCAGCAGTTTAGCCAGGGGGCTAGCTGAAGCTTTCTTT. This gives the protein CASSLARGLAEAFF.

This clone was found once. The chain recombines TRBV6-2 or TRBV6-3 with TRBJ2-5, with D hard to call. The CDR3 covers 14 residues. Trimming left V 2 bases short and J 1 base short, with 8 bases between. Germline lookup yields CDR1 MNHEY and CDR2 SVGEGT. The DNA for the CDR3 is TGTGCCAGCAGTTACGTACAGCCCCAAGAGACCCAGTACTTC. Translation gives CASSYVQPQETQYF.